This is a list of T cell receptor beta chains from one sample in a study of OX40 agonist ivuxolimab in advanced cancers. Clones were read by immunoSEQ multiplex PCR, and TCRdb kept only the in-frame ones, dropping some. The table shows more than 50,000 clones, with roughly four fifths occurring only once. This specimen was CD4+ or CD8+ T cells sorted from blood, taken in a trial of the OX40 agonist ivuxolimab. All receptors derive from an adult with an advanced solid tumor such as melanoma, head and neck, liver or kidney cancer. Both conserved end residues are part of each CDR3. The D gene is left open where the match is weak. Rows give clone size only sometimes, using once, few, many, or a class for an expanded clone.

J gene: TRBJ2-3
V gene: TRBV19
clone size: .
D gene: .
CDR3 DNA: TGTGCCAGTAGTATAGAGGGGGGAAGCACAGATACGCAGTATTTT
CDR3 protein: CASSIEGGSTDTQYF

J gene: TRBJ1-1
V gene: TRBV11-3
clone size: .
D gene: .
CDR3 DNA: TGTGCCAGCAGCCCCAGAACAGGGTTTAATGAAGCTTTCTTT
CDR3 protein: CASSPRTGFNEAFF

J gene: TRBJ2-3
V gene: TRBV4-2
clone size: .
D gene: TRBD2
CDR3 DNA: TGTGCCAGCAGCCCCCTGACTAGCGGGGATCAAGATACGCAGTATTTT
CDR3 protein: CASSPLTSGDQDTQYF

J gene: TRBJ2-2
V gene: TRBV5-1
clone size: .
D gene: .
CDR3 DNA: TGCGCCAGCAGTTTGGGGGGGAACACCGGGGAGCTGTTTTTT
CDR3 protein: CASSLGGNTGELFF

J gene: TRBJ2-7
V gene: TRBV15
clone size: .
D gene: .
CDR3 DNA: TGTGCCACCAGCAGAGACTCGTACGAGCAGTACTTC
CDR3 protein: CATSRDSYEQYF

J gene: TRBJ1-2
V gene: TRBV7-3
clone size: .
D gene: .
CDR3 DNA: TGTGCCAGCAGCTTATCGACAGACGCTAACTATGGCTACACCTTC
CDR3 protein: CASSLSTDANYGYTF

J gene: TRBJ2-7
V gene: TRBV5-1
clone size: .
D gene: TRBD2
CDR3 DNA: TGCGCCAGCAGGCGGGGGGGCAACTCCTACGAGCAGTACTTC
CDR3 protein: CASRRGGNSYEQYF

J gene: TRBJ2-1
V gene: TRBV13
clone size: .
D gene: TRBD2
CDR3 DNA: TGTGCCAGCAGGCTAGCGGGGGGGTCCTACAATGAGCAGTTCTTC
CDR3 protein: CASRLAGGSYNEQFF

J gene: TRBJ2-2
V gene: TRBV5-1
clone size: .
D gene: .
CDR3 DNA: TGCGCCAGCAGCTTGGACAGTAGCCACACCGGGGAGCTGTTTTTT
CDR3 protein: CASSLDSSHTGELFF

J gene: TRBJ1-5
V gene: TRBV19
clone size: .
D gene: .
CDR3 DNA: TGTGCCACCCGGAGGGGGGGACGAGGGAATCAGCCCCAGCATTTT
CDR3 protein: CATRRGGRGNQPQHF

J gene: TRBJ1-2
V gene: TRBV2
clone size: .
D gene: .
CDR3 DNA: TGTGCCAGCAGCATCCAGGGCCAGTATGGCTACACCTTC
CDR3 protein: CASSIQGQYGYTF

J gene: TRBJ1-2
V gene: TRBV19
clone size: .
D gene: .
CDR3 DNA: TGTGCCAGTAGTTTACTGGGAAATAACTATGGCTACACCTTC
CDR3 protein: CASSLLGNNYGYTF

J gene: TRBJ2-4
V gene: TRBV7-8
clone size: .
D gene: .
CDR3 DNA: TGTGCCAGCAGCCCCTCGGCCTTCCGGGAAAACATTCAGTACTTC
CDR3 protein: CASSPSAFRENIQYF

J gene: TRBJ2-1
V gene: TRBV2
clone size: few
D gene: TRBD2
CDR3 DNA: TGTGCCAGCAGTGAAGAGGGCGGGGGGGCCTACAATGAGCAGTTCTTC
CDR3 protein: CASSEEGGGAYNEQFF

J gene: TRBJ2-7
V gene: TRBV7-9
clone size: once
D gene: .
CDR3 DNA: TGTGCCAGCAGCCCCAGTTTAGGATTATACGACTTC
CDR3 protein: CASSPSLGLYDF

J gene: TRBJ1-1
V gene: TRBV7-3
clone size: .
D gene: TRBD1
CDR3 DNA: TGTGCCAGCAGCTTAAACGACAGGGGGAACACTGAAGCTTTCTTT
CDR3 protein: CASSLNDRGNTEAFF

J gene: TRBJ2-3
V gene: TRBV29-1
clone size: .
D gene: TRBD2
CDR3 DNA: TGCAGCGTCAGGACTAGCGCAACAGATACGCAGTATTTT
CDR3 protein: CSVRTSATDTQYF

J gene: TRBJ2-5
V gene: TRBV7-3
clone size: .
D gene: .
CDR3 DNA: TGTGCCAGCAGCTCCGGGGTAGGGGAGACCCAGTACTTC
CDR3 protein: CASSSGVGETQYF